One T cell receptor beta chain is described in this entry. This clonotype was seen a few times. It lacks a known antigen. Base qualities are missing; no much larger clone stands one base away. This sample is part of a study of T cell repertoires in cytomegalovirus infection (dated by TCRdb to between 2018 and 2021). Turning to the overall study: Peptide stimulations targeted recently identified HLA-C-restricted CMV epitopes, whose presentation resists viral immunomodulation, together with well-studied HLA-B-restricted epitopes. The HLA type of each donor mattered for the analysis, because public TCR beta signatures pointed to carriage of CMV infection along with the matching HLA type.

Sequencer: Illumina HiSeq 1500. TCRdb reprocessed the public reads (quality trimming at Q25 with fastp, clone calling with MiXCR) and kept in-frame beta chains. CDR3 protein duplicates are merged, each entry listing the most common genes and DNA. This sample is represented by some 800,000 distinct CDR3 sequences; roughly 29% of them were singletons. Jointly, the top ten make up around 13% of the sample. Taken from the germline V gene, the CDR1 and CDR2 loops are WSHSY and SAAADI. The CDR3 covers 14 residues, taking in both the cysteine and the phenylalanine. Here the CDR3 DNA is all that survives: 42 bases in frame from base 1. V is pared back by 2 bases and J by 8 bases, with 15 bases lying between the germline termini. Explained via the paper, the treatment or condition label denotes: in vitro stimulation with specific CMV peptide epitopes to enrich CMV-specific T cells. Study-wide findings and limitations: In both this cohort and an independent cohort of 300 to 450 donors, the cumulative frequency of public TCR beta family members distinguished carriers of CMV infection plus the relevant HLA type. The ex vivo response was dominated by HLA-C-restricted CMV-specific TCR beta clonotypes, which also provided the single most frequent clonotype in two of eight donors.

The chain links TRBV10-2 with TRBJ1-2, with an unclear D gene assignment. The specimen comprised cultured CD8+ T cells from PBMCs, sampled from culture after CMV antigen stimulation. This clonotype originated in a human donor in good health (CMV status not recorded). Some clones in this sample may be carry-over from other donors' samples. CDR3 region: CASSENGPSIGYTF. The DNA reads as follows: TGCGCCAGCAGTGAGAACGGACCGTCAATAGGCTACACCTTC.